These 26 T cell receptor beta chains originate from one sample sequenced in a study of brain metastases from non-small cell lung cancer. The table came from immunoSEQ multiplex PCR; TCRdb's copy has only in-frame clones and leaves some out. The sample shows roughly 15,000 clones, under 85% of them seen only once. The source material was primary lung tumor tissue. Every receptor here comes from a donor at least 40 years old with non-small cell lung cancer.

The chain is built from TRBV25-1 and TRBJ1-1; tentative D call: TRBD1 (5 bases). The CDR3 contains 14 residues. The germline V and J ends were trimmed by 3 bases and 1 base, with 9 bases remaining between them. The germline V gene has CDR1 MGHDK and CDR2 SYGVNS. The CDR3 spells CASSEGGRNTEAFF. The DNA of the CDR3 is TGTGCCAGCAGTGAGGGGGGGAGGAACACTGAAGCTTTCTTT.

The rearrangement joins TRBV5-1 to TRBJ2-1, with D unresolved. V gave up 0 bases and J gave up 5 bases, with 12 bases separating them. Looked up from germline, CDR1 is SGHRS and CDR2 is YFSETQ. CDR3 length equals 15 residues. This chain's CDR3 is CASSLVWTSDNEQFF. CDR3 nucleotides: TGCGCCAGCAGCTTGGTCTGGACGTCTGACAATGAGCAGTTCTTC.

V and J are TRBV5-1 and TRBJ2-5, with TRBD2 matching 7 bases. The CDR3 covers 15 residues. Germline-derived CDR1 and CDR2 are SGHRS and YFSETQ. V was pared by 3 bases and J by 3 bases, with 8 bases of the junction left unmatched. Here the CDR3 DNA reads TGCGCCAGCAGCTCGTTCGTCCGGGGGGAAGAGACCCAGTACTTC. This encodes CASSSFVRGEETQYF.

This clone came up once. The chain is built from TRBV13 and TRBJ2-7, with 8 bases identical to TRBD1. The V gene end was trimmed by 5 bases and the J gene end by 3 bases; junction bases not matched to a gene: 12. CDR1 and CDR2 (germline): PRHDT, FYEKMQ (reference sequence). This CDR3 has 16 residues. In nucleotides, the CDR3 is TGTGCCAGCAGCCCTTCGCGGACAGGGCAAATCTACGAGCAGTACTTC. Translation gives CASSPSRTGQIYEQYF. Variable domain in full (rest from reference TRBV13 and TRBJ2-7): AAGVIQSPRHLIKEKRETATLKCYPIPRHDTVYWYQQGPGQDPQFLISFYEKMQSDKGSIPDRFSAQQFSDYHSELNMSSLELGDSALYFCASSPSRTGQIYEQYFGPGTRLTVT.

The V call is TRBV5-1, the J call TRBJ2-1; D gene uncertain. V was trimmed by 5 bases and J by 0 bases, leaving 9 bases between them. Germline V CDR1 and CDR2: SGHRS, YFSETQ. The CDR3 is 14 residues long. CDR3 loop: CASRTTPSYNEQFF. As DNA, the CDR3 is TGCGCCAGCAGAACAACCCCCTCCTACAATGAGCAGTTCTTC.

The chain carries TRBV5-1 and TRBJ1-3; maybe TRBD1 (6 bases). Between the trimmed V and J ends, which lost 4 bases and 0 bases, there was a span of 8 bases. This CDR3 comprises 14 residues. CDR1 and CDR2 (germline): SGHRS, YFSETQ. CDR3 region: CASSQGSSGNTIYF. DNA of the CDR3: TGCGCCAGCAGCCAGGGGAGCTCTGGAAACACCATATATTTT.

CDR3 sequence (DNA): TGTGCCAGCAGTTACGTACAGGGGGCTGGTGAAAAACTGTTTTTT. It is translated as CASSYVQGAGEKLFF. V is TRBV6-5 and J is TRBJ1-4, with TRBD1 matching 9 bases. Germline-derived CDR1 and CDR2 are MNHEY and SVGAGI. The CDR3 loop spans 15 amino acids. V was clipped by 2 bases and J by 7 bases; unmatched bases: 5.

This chain links TRBV7-9 with TRBJ1-5; unclear D gene. V lost 5 bases and J lost 4, with 6 bases in between. Per germline, CDR1 SEHNR and CDR2 FQNEAQ (reference sequence). This CDR3 is built from 12 residues. The chain's CDR3 is CASSGINQPQHF. The DNA for the CDR3 is TGTGCCAGCAGCGGAATTAATCAGCCCCAGCATTTT. The full variable domain, in which reference TRBV7-9 and TRBJ1-5 provide the parts outside the CDR3, is DTGVSQNPRHKITKRGQNVTFRCDPISEHNRLYWYRQTLGQGPEFLTYFQNEAQLEKSRLLSDRFSAERPKGSFSTLEIQRTEQGDSAMYLCASSGINQPQHFGDGTRLSIL.

The chain joins TRBV30 to TRBJ1-6; possible D gene TRBD1, 5 bases. This CDR3 is 14 amino acids long. Germline V CDR1 and CDR2: GTSNPN, SVGIG (reference sequence). Trimming shortened V by 8 bases and J by 7 bases, and 18 bases separated the two germline ends. CDR3 sequence: CATLTGGSNSPLHF. The CDR3 DNA follows: TGTGCCACCCTGACGGGGGGTTCGAATTCACCCCTCCACTTT.

V is TRBV6-5 and J is TRBJ1-4; no clear D gene. Per germline, CDR1 MNHEY and CDR2 SVGAGI. Trimming removed 10 bases at V and 4 bases at J, with 13 bases between. The CDR3 totals 13 residues. CDR3 amino acids: CATAAAVNEKLFF. CDR3 coding DNA: TGTGCCACTGCGGCCGCGGTTAATGAAAAACTGTTTTTT.

The gene calls are TRBV10-1 and TRBJ2-3; TRBD1 matches at 8 bases. The CDR3 consists of 16 residues. Germline CDR1 reads WNHNN; CDR2 reads SYGVQD (reference sequence). After removal of 6 bases from V and 1 base from J, the junction contained 9 bases not matched to a gene. The CDR3 loop is CASSSPDRVGTDTQYF. The CDR3 DNA is TGCGCCAGCAGCTCCCCGGACAGGGTTGGCACAGATACGCAGTATTTT.

This clone was seen only a few times. The rearrangement links TRBV6-5 to TRBJ2-1; the match to TRBD2 covers 8 bases. CDR3 size: 15 residues. V lost 0 bases to trimming and J lost 4 bases; unmatched junction nucleotides: 2. Germline V CDR1 and CDR2: MNHEY, SVGAGI. CDR3 protein: CASSYSGGGYNEQFF. The CDR3 bases are TGTGCCAGCAGTTACTCCGGCGGGGGGTACAATGAGCAGTTCTTC.

The V gene is TRBV18, the J gene TRBJ1-2; 8 positions match TRBD1. Looked up from germline, CDR1 is KGHSH and CDR2 is LQKENI. The CDR3 covers 15 residues. Unmatched junction bases numbered 7, after V lost 4 bases and J lost 3 bases. CDR3 protein: CASSLTGTGHYGYTF. For the CDR3, the DNA is TGTGCCAGCTCACTTACAGGGACAGGCCACTATGGCTACACCTTC. Together with reference TRBV18 and TRBJ1-2, the CDR3 gives the full variable domain: NAGVMQNPRHLVRRRGQEARLRCSPMKGHSHVYWYRQLPEEGLKFMVYLQKENIIDESGMPKERFSAEFPKEGPSILRIQQVVRGDSAAYFCASSLTGTGHYGYTFGSGTRLTVV.

The chain couples TRBV5-1 to TRBJ1-5, with D perhaps TRBD1 (6 bases). V shed 0 bases and J shed 5 bases, with 15 bases lying between them. Looked up from germline, CDR1 is SGHRS and CDR2 is YFSETQ. The CDR3 has 16 residues. The CDR3 region has the DNA TGCGCCAGCAGCTTGGGATCTCCGGGGGCAGATCAGCCCCAGCATTTT. Translation gives CASSLGSPGADQPQHF.

The rearrangement uses TRBV5-1 and TRBJ2-5; D uncertain. Deletions cut 4 bases from V and 2 bases from J, with 9 bases between. CDR1 and CDR2 (germline): SGHRS, YFSETQ. The CDR3 loop spans 13 amino acids. The CDR3 here is CASSPGQQETQYF. For the CDR3, the DNA is TGCGCCAGCAGCCCCGGCCAACAAGAGACCCAGTACTTC.

As to this clone: The junction departs from the called germline gene at one end, perhaps through a read error. Additional DNA sequences in this sample encode the identical CDR3. The rearrangement joins TRBV7-9 to TRBJ1-2, with 10 positions matching TRBD1. The CDR3 contains 13 residues. The germline V gene encodes CDR1 SEHNR and CDR2 FQNEAQ (reference sequence). The chain's CDR3 is CASSTGTGDGYTF. Here the CDR3 DNA reads TGTGCCAGCAGCACCGGGACAGGGGATGGCTATACCTTC.

The chain carries TRBV19 and TRBJ1-5; perhaps TRBD1 as D (6 bases). Germline-derived CDR1 and CDR2 are LNHDA and SQIVND (reference sequence). The V end was cut by 6 bases, the J end by 6 bases, with 15 bases between. The CDR3 has 14 residues. DNA of the CDR3: TGTGCCAGTAGAACACAGGGAAGTGGTCAGCCCCAGCATTTT. Translating gives CASRTQGSGQPQHF.

The CDR3: CASSPGGNYGYTF. The CDR3, as DNA: TGTGCCAGCAGCCCTGGGGGGAACTATGGCTACACCTTC. This chain uses TRBV12-3 or TRBV12-4 with TRBJ1-2; D may be TRBD1 (5 bases). V shed 6 bases and J shed 2 bases, with 10 bases lying between them. This CDR3 is built from 13 residues.

This chain uses TRBV14 with TRBJ1-6; 7 nucleotides agree with TRBD1. This CDR3 region has 17 residues. V shed 0 bases, J shed 4 bases, and the junction held 6 bases outside the gene matches. Germline CDR1 SGHDN, CDR2 FVKESK. CDR3 nucleotides: TGTGCCAGCAGCCAAGAAGCAGGGGGGCAGTATAATTCACCCCTCCACTTT. Amino acid sequence: CASSQEAGGQYNSPLHF.

This rearrangement joins TRBV11-3 to TRBJ2-1; 11 positions agree with TRBD2. V was pared by 4 bases and J by 10 bases, with 9 bases of the junction left unmatched. Germline loops: CDR1 SGHNT, CDR2 YENEEA. The CDR3 extends over 15 amino acids. This CDR3 is CASSSLSGGAREQFF. In nucleotides, the CDR3 is TGTGCCAGCAGCTCCCTTAGCGGGGGGGCTAGAGAGCAGTTCTTC.

J is TRBJ1-1 and V is TRBV2, with TRBD1 as a possible D gene (6 bases). The V and J ends lost 3 bases and 4 bases respectively, with 6 bases between them. From germline, CDR1 is SNHLY and CDR2 FYNNEI. The CDR3 totals 12 residues. CDR3 coding DNA: TGTGCCAGCAGTGACAGGGGCACTGAAGCTTTCTTT. This sequence encodes CASSDRGTEAFF.

The genes are TRBV18 and TRBJ2-1; D remains unclear. From germline, CDR1 is KGHSH and CDR2 LQKENI. This CDR3 has 14 amino acids. V was trimmed by 3 bases and J by 2 bases, leaving 8 bases between them. The CDR3 loop reads CASSPDPTYNEQFF. The CDR3 region has the DNA TGTGCCAGCTCACCGGACCCGACCTACAATGAGCAGTTCTTC.

The J gene is TRBJ2-5, the V gene TRBV14, with TRBD2 matching 14 bases. There are 16 residues in the CDR3. V was clipped by 1 base and J by 10 bases; unmatched bases: 8. Germline values: CDR1 SGHDN, CDR2 FVKESK. The CDR3 here is CASSQAGLAGGPNQYF. The CDR3 DNA reads as TGTGCCAGCAGCCAAGCAGGACTAGCGGGGGGACCAAACCAGTACTTC.

Regarding this clone: This sample also contains other DNA sequences that code for the same CDR3. The gene calls are TRBV30 and TRBJ1-2; D is perhaps TRBD1 (5 bases). This CDR3 is 12 amino acids long. Germline V gene sequence: CDR1 GTSNPN, CDR2 SVGIG (reference sequence). V was trimmed by 8 bases and J by 4 bases, leaving 14 bases between them. The CDR3 DNA follows: TGTGCCGAGGAGGTGGGGGGCTATGGCTACACCTTC. This encodes CAEEVGGYGYTF.

J is TRBJ2-3 and V is TRBV5-1; 10 bases match TRBD1. Unmatched junction bases numbered 17, after V lost 2 bases and J lost 2 bases. CDR3 size: 20 residues. Germline V gives CDR1 SGHRS, CDR2 YFSETQ. CDR3 amino acids: CASSFLGGSDRGLDTDTQYF. The CDR3 DNA is TGCGCCAGCAGCTTCCTTGGCGGGAGCGACAGGGGGCTCGACACAGATACGCAGTATTTT.

V is TRBV2 and J is TRBJ2-2; D tentatively reads TRBD1 or TRBD2 (5 bases each). CDR3 length: 12 amino acids. The V end lost 6 bases, the J end lost 3 bases, and 5 bases lay between the germline ends. CDR1 and CDR2 from the germline V gene are SNHLY and FYNNEI. The DNA of the CDR3 is TGTGCCAGCAGGGGGGACACCGGGGAGCTGTTTTTT. It yields the protein CASRGDTGELFF. Looking up the rest from reference TRBV2 and TRBJ2-2 gives the full variable domain: EPEVTQTPSHQVTQMGQEVILRCVPISNHLYFYWYRQILGQKVEFLVSFYNNEISEKSEIFDDQFSVERPDGSNFTLKIRSTKLEDSAMYFCASRGDTGELFFGEGSRLTVL.